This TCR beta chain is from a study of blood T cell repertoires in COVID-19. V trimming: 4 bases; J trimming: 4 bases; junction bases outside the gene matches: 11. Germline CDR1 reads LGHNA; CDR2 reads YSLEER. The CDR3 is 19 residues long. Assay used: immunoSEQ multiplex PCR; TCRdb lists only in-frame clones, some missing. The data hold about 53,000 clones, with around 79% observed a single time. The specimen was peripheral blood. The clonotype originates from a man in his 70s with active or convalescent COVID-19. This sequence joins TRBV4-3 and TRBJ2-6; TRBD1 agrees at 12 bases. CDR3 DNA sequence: TGCGCCAGCAGCCCCCTTGGGACAGGGGGCTCCGTAGGGGCCAACGTCCTGACTTTC. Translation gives CASSPLGTGGSVGANVLTF.